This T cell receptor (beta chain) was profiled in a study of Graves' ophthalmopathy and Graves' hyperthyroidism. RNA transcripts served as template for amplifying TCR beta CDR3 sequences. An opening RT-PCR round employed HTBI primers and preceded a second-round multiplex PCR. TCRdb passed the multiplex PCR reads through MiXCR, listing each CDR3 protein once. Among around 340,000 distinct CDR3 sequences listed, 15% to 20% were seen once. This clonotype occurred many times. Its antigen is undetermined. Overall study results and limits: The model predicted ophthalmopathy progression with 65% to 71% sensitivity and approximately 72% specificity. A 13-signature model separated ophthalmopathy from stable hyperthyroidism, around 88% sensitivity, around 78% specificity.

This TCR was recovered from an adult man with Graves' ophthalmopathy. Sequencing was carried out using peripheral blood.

CDR3 nucleotides: TGTGCCAGCAGCTCCGCTAGGCTGAGTCACGGGGAGCTGTTTTTT. This encodes CASSSARLSHGELFF. The chain links TRBV6-2 or TRBV6-3 to TRBJ2-2; D unclear. Trimming cost V 6 bases and J 7 bases, with 18 bases left between them. Germline loops: CDR1 MNHEY, CDR2 SVGEGT. CDR3 size: 15 residues.